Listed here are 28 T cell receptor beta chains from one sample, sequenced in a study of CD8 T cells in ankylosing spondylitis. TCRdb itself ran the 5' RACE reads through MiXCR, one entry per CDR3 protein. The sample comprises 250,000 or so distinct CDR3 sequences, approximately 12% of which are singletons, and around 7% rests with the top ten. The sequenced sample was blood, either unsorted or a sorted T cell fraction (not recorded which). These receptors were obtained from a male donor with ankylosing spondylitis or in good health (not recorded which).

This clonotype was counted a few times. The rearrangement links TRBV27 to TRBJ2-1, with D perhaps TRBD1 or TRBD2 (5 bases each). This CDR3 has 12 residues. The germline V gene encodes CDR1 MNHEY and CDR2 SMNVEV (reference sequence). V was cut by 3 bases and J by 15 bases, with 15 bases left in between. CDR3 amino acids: CASSLRWGKLFF. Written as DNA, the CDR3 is TGTGCCAGCAGTTTGAGATGGGGGAAGCTGTTCTTC.

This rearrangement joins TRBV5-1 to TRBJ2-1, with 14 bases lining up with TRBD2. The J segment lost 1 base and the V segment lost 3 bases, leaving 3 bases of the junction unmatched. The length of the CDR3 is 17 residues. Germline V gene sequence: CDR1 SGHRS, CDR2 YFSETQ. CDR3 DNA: TGCGCCAGCAGCTGGGGACTAGCGGGAGTTTCCTACAATGAGCAGTTCTTC. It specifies CASSWGLAGVSYNEQFF.

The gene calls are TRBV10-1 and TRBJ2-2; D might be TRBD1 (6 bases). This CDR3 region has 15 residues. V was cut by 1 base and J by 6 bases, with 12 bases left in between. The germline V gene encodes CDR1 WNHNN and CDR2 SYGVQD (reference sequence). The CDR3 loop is CASSEFRGSAGELFF. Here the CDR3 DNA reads TGCGCCAGCAGTGAGTTCAGGGGTTCAGCCGGGGAGCTGTTTTTT.

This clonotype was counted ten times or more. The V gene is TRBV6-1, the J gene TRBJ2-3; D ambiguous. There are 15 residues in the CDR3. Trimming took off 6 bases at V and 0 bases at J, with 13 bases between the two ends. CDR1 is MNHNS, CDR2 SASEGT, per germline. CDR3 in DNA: TGTGCCAGCAGCCCGTTACCCCTGAGCACAGATACGCAGTATTTT. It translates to CASSPLPLSTDTQYF.

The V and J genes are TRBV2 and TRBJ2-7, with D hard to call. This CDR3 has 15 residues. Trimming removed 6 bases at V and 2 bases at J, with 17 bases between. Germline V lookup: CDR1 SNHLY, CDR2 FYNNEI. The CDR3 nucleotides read TGTGCCAGCAGCCCTCGATCGGCGGCGACCTACGAGCAGTACTTC. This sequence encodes CASSPRSAATYEQYF.

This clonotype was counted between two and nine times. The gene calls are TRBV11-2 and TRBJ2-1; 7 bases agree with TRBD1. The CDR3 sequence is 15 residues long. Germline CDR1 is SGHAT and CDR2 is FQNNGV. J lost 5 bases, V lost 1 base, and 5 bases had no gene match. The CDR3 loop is CASSLGTGADNEQFF. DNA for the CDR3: TGTGCCAGCAGCTTAGGAACAGGGGCTGACAATGAGCAGTTCTTC.

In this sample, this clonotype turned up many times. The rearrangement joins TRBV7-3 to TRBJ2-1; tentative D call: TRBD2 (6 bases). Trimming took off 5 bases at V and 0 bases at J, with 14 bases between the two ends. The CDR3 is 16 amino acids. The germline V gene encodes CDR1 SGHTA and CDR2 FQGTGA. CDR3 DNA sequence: TGTGCCAGCAGCCAAGTCGGGAGACTCTCCTACAATGAGCAGTTCTTC. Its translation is CASSQVGRLSYNEQFF.

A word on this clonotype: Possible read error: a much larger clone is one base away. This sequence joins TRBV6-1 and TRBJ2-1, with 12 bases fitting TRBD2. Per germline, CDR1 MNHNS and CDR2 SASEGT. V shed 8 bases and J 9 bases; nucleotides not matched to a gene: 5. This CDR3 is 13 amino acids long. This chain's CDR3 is CASGLAGGGEQFF. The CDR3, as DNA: TGTGCCAGCGGCCTAGCGGGAGGGGGTGAGCAGTTCTTC.

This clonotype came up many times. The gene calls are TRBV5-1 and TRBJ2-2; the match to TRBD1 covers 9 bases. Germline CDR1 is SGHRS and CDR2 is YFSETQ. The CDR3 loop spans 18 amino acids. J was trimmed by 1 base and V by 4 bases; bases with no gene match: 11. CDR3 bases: TGCGCCAGCAGCCCAGGGACAGGGCCTACGGGGAACACCGGGGAGCTGTTTTTT. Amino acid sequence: CASSPGTGPTGNTGELFF.

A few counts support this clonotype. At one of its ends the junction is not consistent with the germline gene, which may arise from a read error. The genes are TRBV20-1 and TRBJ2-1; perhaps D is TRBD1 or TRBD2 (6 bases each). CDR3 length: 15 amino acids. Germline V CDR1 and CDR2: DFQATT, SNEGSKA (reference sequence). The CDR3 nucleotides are TGCAGTGCTAGAGATCCTCTCCCGGGGGCCAGAAATGAGCAGTTC. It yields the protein CSARDPLPGARNEQF.

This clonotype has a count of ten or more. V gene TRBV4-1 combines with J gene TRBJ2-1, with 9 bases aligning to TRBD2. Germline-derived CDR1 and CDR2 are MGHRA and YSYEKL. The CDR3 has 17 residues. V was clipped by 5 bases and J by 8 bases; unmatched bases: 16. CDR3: CASSRSLAGNWNDEQFF. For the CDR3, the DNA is TGCGCCAGCAGCAGGTCCCTAGCGGGAAATTGGAACGATGAGCAGTTCTTC.

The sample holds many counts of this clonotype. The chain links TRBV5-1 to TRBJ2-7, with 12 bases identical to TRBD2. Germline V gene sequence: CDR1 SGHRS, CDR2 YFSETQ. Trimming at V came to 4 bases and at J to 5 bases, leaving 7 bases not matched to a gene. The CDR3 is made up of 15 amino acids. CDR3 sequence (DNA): TGCGCCAGCAGCCCTCGGACTAGCGGGAACCACGAGCAGTACTTC. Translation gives CASSPRTSGNHEQYF.

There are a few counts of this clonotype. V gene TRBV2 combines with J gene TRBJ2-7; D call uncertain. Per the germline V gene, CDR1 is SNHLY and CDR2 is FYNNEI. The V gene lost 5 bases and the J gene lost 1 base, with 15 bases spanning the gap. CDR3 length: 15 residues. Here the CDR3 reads CASSRSPDASYEQYF. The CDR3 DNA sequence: TGTGCCAGCAGTCGATCCCCGGACGCGTCCTACGAGCAGTACTTC.

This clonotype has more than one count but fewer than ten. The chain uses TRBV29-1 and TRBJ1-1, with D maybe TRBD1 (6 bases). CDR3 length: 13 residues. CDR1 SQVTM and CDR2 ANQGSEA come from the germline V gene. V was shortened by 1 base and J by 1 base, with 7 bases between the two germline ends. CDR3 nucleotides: TGCAGCGTTGAAGGCAGGGGGAACACTGAAGCTTTCTTT. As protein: CSVEGRGNTEAFF.

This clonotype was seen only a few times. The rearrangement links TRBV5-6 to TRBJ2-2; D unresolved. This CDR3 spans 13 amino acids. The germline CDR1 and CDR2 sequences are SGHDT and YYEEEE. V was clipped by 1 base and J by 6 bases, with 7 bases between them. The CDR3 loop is CASSLLPPGELFF. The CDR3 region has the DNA TGTGCCAGCAGCTTGCTCCCACCCGGGGAGCTGTTTTTT.

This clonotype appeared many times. The CDR3 DNA sequence: TGTGCCAGCAGCGGAGAGGGGGGGGGCCCCTCTTACAATGAGCAGTTCTTC. It translates to CASSGEGGGPSYNEQFF. The rearrangement uses TRBV9 and TRBJ2-1; a possible D gene is TRBD2 (7 bases). V was clipped by 3 bases and J by 4 bases, with 20 bases between them. CDR3 length equals 17 residues. Germline loops: CDR1 SGDLS, CDR2 YYNGEE.

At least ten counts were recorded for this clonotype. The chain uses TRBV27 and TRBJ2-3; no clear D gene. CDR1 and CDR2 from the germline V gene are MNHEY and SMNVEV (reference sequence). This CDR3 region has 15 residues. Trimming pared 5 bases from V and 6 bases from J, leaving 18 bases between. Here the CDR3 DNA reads TGTGCCAGCAGTCCTCCGACCGGGCTACCGGATACGCAGTATTTT. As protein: CASSPPTGLPDTQYF.

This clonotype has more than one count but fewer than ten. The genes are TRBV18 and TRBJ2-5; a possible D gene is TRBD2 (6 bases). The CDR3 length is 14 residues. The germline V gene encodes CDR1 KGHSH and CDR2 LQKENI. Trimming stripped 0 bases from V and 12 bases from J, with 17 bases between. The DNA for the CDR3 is TGTGCCAGCTCACCACCCCTTCAGGGCGGGGAGGAGTACTTC. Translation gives CASSPPLQGGEEYF.

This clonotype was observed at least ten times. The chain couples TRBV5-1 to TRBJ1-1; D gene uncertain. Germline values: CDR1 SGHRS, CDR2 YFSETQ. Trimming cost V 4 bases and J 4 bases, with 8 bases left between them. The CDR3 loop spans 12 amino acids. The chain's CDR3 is CASSPDLTEAFF. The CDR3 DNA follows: TGCGCCAGCAGCCCGGACCTCACTGAAGCTTTCTTT.

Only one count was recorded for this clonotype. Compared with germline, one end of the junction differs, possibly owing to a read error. The CDR3 nucleotides read TGTGCCAGTACTATAAGTGTAGGGCCCTACAATGAGCAGTTCTTC. It is translated as CASTISVGPYNEQFF. The rearrangement links TRBV19 to TRBJ2-1; the D is unclear. Germline V lookup: CDR1 LNHDA, CDR2 SQIVND (reference sequence). CDR3 length equals 15 residues.

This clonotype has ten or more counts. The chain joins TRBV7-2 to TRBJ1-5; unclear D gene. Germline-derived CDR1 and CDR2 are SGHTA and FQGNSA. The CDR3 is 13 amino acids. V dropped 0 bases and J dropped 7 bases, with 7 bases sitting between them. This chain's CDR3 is CASSLALNQPQHF. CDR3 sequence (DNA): TGTGCCAGCAGCTTAGCTCTCAACCAGCCCCAGCATTTT.

The CDR3 DNA sequence: TGTGCCAGCAGCCAAGAGGGTTTGCAGTATGGCAATCAGCCCCAGCATTTT. Translating gives CASSQEGLQYGNQPQHF. This sequence joins TRBV3-1 and TRBJ1-5; no clear D. V dropped 0 bases and J dropped 2 bases, with 14 bases sitting between them. CDR1 is LGHDT and CDR2 is YNNKEL in the germline V gene (reference sequence). The CDR3 spans 17 residues.

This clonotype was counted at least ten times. The CDR3 DNA reads as TGCGCCAGCAGCTTGGATGGCAACTGGGACACTGAAGCTTTCTTT. Residues: CASSLDGNWDTEAFF. The J gene is TRBJ1-1, the V gene TRBV5-1; D unclear. The germline gives CDR1 SGHRS, CDR2 YFSETQ. This CDR3 has 15 amino acids. V gave up 0 bases and J gave up 3 bases, with 12 bases separating them. The complete variable domain, with remaining parts taken from reference TRBV5-1 and TRBJ1-1, reads KAGVTQTPRYLIKTRGQQVTLSCSPISGHRSVSWYQQTPGQGLQFLFEYFSETQRNKGNFPGRFSGRQFSNSRSEMNVSTLELGDSALYLCASSLDGNWDTEAFFGQGTRLTVV.

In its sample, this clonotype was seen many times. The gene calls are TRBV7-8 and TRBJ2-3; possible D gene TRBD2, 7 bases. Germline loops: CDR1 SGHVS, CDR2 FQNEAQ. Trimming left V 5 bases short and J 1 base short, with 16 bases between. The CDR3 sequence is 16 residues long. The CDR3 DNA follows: TGTGCCAGCAGCCCAGGTGCGGGGGCGGGCACAGATACGCAGTATTTT. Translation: CASSPGAGAGTDTQYF.

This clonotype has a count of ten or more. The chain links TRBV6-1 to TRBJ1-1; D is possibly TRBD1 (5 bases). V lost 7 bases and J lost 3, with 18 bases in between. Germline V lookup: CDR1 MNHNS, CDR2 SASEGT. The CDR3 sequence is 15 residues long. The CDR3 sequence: CASTPRGGPDTEAFF. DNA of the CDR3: TGTGCCAGCACTCCCCGGGGGGGTCCTGACACTGAAGCTTTCTTT.

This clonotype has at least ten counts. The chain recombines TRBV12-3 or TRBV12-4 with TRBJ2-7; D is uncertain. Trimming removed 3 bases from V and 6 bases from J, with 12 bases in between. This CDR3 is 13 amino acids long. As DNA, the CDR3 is TGTGCCAGCAGTTTTGACCGACGGGCCGAGCAGTACTTC. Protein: CASSFDRRAEQYF.

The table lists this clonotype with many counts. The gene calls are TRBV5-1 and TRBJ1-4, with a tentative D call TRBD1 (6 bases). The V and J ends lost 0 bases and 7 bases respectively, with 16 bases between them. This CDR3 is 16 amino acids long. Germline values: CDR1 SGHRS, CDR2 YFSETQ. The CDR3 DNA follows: TGCGCCAGCAGCTTGGAAGGGGGGACCGACCCTGAAAAACTGTTTTTT. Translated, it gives CASSLEGGTDPEKLFF.

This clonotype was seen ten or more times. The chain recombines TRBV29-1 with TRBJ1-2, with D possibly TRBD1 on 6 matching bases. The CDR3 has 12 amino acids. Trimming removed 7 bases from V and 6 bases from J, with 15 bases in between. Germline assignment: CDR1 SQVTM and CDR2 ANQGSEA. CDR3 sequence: CSDLQGGNGYTF. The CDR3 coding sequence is TGCAGCGACCTACAGGGAGGCAATGGCTACACCTTC.